The next 17 T cell receptor beta chains were all read from a single sample in a study of T cells in Graves' hyperthyroidism and ophthalmopathy. It was RNA transcripts that yielded the amplified TCR beta CDR3 regions. The primer set for the first-round RT-PCR of the TCR CDR3 was HTBI. TCRdb used MiXCR to reprocess the multiplex PCR reads, holding one entry per CDR3 protein. Of almost 350,000 distinct CDR3 sequences listed, roughly 20% were seen once; the top ten hold about 14%. Sequenced: blood. The receptors shown here come from a woman between 40 and 55 years old with Graves' ophthalmopathy.

A word on this clonotype: A much larger clonotype is one base distant, so this may be a read error. The conserved closing phenylalanine or tryptophan is absent in this CDR3, likely reflecting a read error. V usage is TRBV6-1 and J usage is TRBJ2-3; no clear D gene. The V end lost 7 bases, the J end lost 6 bases, and 17 bases lay between the germline ends. The CDR3 extends over 14 amino acids. The germline V gene encodes CDR1 MNHNS and CDR2 SASEGT. The CDR3 spells CASNKLTAADTQYL. The CDR3 nucleotides are TGTGCCAGCAACAAACTTACCGCCGCGGATACGCAGTATTTG.

The chain combines TRBV5-6 with TRBJ1-1, with TRBD1 matching over 10 bases. After removal of 4 bases from V and 6 bases from J, the junction contained 6 bases not matched to a gene. The CDR3 totals 14 residues. Germline lookup yields CDR1 SGHDT and CDR2 YYEEEE. CDR3 DNA sequence: TGTGCCAGCAGCCCGGGACAGGGGATTCCTGAAGCTTTCTTT. This translates into CASSPGQGIPEAFF.

The sample holds many counts of this clonotype. V gene TRBV28 combines with J gene TRBJ1-5; 10 nucleotides agree with TRBD1. Germline-derived CDR1 and CDR2 are MDHEN and SYDVKM. This CDR3 has 17 amino acids. Losses at the gene ends were 7 bases for V and 0 bases for J; bases not matched to a gene: 9. The CDR3: CASTTWTGGFSNQPQHF. The DNA for the CDR3 is TGTGCCAGCACTACCTGGACAGGGGGTTTTAGCAATCAGCCCCAGCATTTT.

This clonotype was found many times. The CDR3 coding sequence is TGTGCCAGCCGAATTTACAGGGGGGGAGAGACCCAGTACTTC. Translating it yields CASRIYRGGETQYF. The chain is built from TRBV2 and TRBJ2-5; D is perhaps TRBD1 (8 bases). Looked up from germline, CDR1 is SNHLY and CDR2 is FYNNEI. V lost 8 bases and J 4 bases, leaving 17 bases between the germline ends. The CDR3 sequence is 14 residues long.

The rearrangement links TRBV28 to TRBJ2-4; the match to TRBD2 covers 8 bases. Germline V CDR1 and CDR2: MDHEN, SYDVKM. This CDR3 has 15 residues. Germline trimming cut 1 base from V and 6 bases from J; bases unmatched to any gene: 5. As DNA, the CDR3 is TGTGCCAGCAGTTTATCCGGGACTAGGTCAAACATTCAGTACTTC. It specifies CASSLSGTRSNIQYF.

The chain combines TRBV6-2 or TRBV6-3 with TRBJ1-1, with D unclear. V was trimmed by 0 bases and J by 8 bases, leaving 7 bases between them. Germline V gives CDR1 MNHEY, CDR2 SVGEGT. CDR3 length: 12 residues. Written as DNA, the CDR3 is TGTGCCAGCAGTTACTCGAGCTGGGAAGCTTTCTTT. As protein: CASSYSSWEAFF.

The sample holds many counts of this clonotype. The V and J genes are TRBV30 and TRBJ2-4; 8 nucleotides align to TRBD1. V lost 3 bases, J lost 9 bases, and 7 bases stayed unmatched. The CDR3 contains 13 residues. Germline loops: CDR1 GTSNPN, CDR2 SVGIG (reference sequence). The CDR3 DNA is TGTGCCTGGAGCGACCAGGGGGCAGGCATTCAGTACTTC. It yields the protein CAWSDQGAGIQYF.

This chain joins TRBV7-9 and TRBJ2-7; possibly TRBD2 for D (6 bases). The germline V and J ends were trimmed by 6 bases and 7 bases, with 19 bases remaining between them. Per the germline V gene, CDR1 is SEHNR and CDR2 is FQNEAQ (reference sequence). The CDR3 length is 14 residues. CDR3 sequence (DNA): TGTGCCAGCAGTCCACCCGGAGGGTTAGGGGAGCAGTACTTC. Its translation is CASSPPGGLGEQYF.

This clonotype was counted ten times or more. This chain connects TRBV7-8 to TRBJ2-7; tentatively, D is TRBD1 (6 bases). V was trimmed by 6 bases and J by 1 base, leaving 10 bases between them. The CDR3 totals 13 residues. Germline assignment: CDR1 SGHVS and CDR2 FQNEAQ. The CDR3 nucleotides are TGTGCCAGCAGGGGACACTATTCCTACGAGCAGTACTTC. Its protein product is CASRGHYSYEQYF. Full variable domain (missing parts from reference TRBV7-8 and TRBJ2-7): GAGVSQSPRYKVAKRGQDVALRCDPISGHVSLFWYQQALGQGPEFLTYFQNEAQLDKSGLPSDRFFAERPEGSVSTLKIQRTQQEDSAVYLCASRGHYSYEQYFGPGTRLTVT.

The rearrangement links TRBV24-1 to TRBJ1-5; D may be TRBD1 (6 bases). Germline V gene sequence: CDR1 KGHDR, CDR2 SFDVKD. The CDR3 sequence is 14 residues long. The V and J ends lost 7 bases and 1 base respectively, with 10 bases between them. The CDR3 spells CATSPGVSNQPQHF. The CDR3 nucleotides read TGTGCCACCAGCCCAGGGGTAAGCAATCAGCCCCAGCATTTT.

As to this clonotype: A much larger clone differs from this one at a single base, so this may be a read error. This rearrangement joins TRBV6-1 to TRBJ2-5, with TRBD2 matching over 12 bases. The V gene's germline CDR1 is MNHNS and CDR2 SASEGT. The CDR3 is 20 amino acids. The CDR3: CVSSEARLAGEIYTRETQYF. For the CDR3, the DNA is TGTGTCAGCAGTGAAGCGCGACTAGCGGGAGAGATATACACCAGGGAGACCCAGTACTTC.

This clonotype was seen ten or more times. The chain joins TRBV30 to TRBJ2-4; D is perhaps TRBD2 (6 bases). The V gene lost 5 bases and the J gene lost 8 bases, with 10 bases spanning the gap. This CDR3 spans 11 amino acids. Looked up from germline, CDR1 is GTSNPN and CDR2 is SVGIG (reference sequence). The CDR3 sequence is CAWETGDIQYF. In DNA, the CDR3 is TGTGCCTGGGAAACGGGGGACATTCAGTACTTC.

This clonotype was observed at least ten times. The CDR3 DNA sequence: TGCAGCGTTTACGGGGGTACCTACGAGCAGTACTTC. It specifies CSVYGGTYEQYF. J is TRBJ2-7 and V is TRBV29-1; D is possibly TRBD2 (6 bases). The CDR3 length is 12 residues. The germline gives CDR1 SQVTM, CDR2 ANQGSEA. V lost 5 bases, J lost 2 bases, and 10 bases lay in between.

This clonotype was counted at least ten times. This sequence joins TRBV4-3 and TRBJ1-2, with D unresolved. CDR3 length: 14 amino acids. Germline V gene data show CDR1 as LGHNA and CDR2 as YSLEER. The ends were cut back, 1 base at V and 1 base at J, with 7 bases in the middle. The CDR3 reads CASSQAYSNYGYTF. The CDR3 bases are TGCGCCAGCAGCCAAGCGTACAGTAACTATGGCTACACCTTC.

This clonotype has ten or more counts. V usage is TRBV11-2 and J usage is TRBJ2-7; no reliable D call. This CDR3 has 12 residues. The V and J ends lost 5 bases and 5 bases respectively, with 10 bases between them. CDR1 is SGHAT and CDR2 is FQNNGV in the germline V gene. CDR3 in DNA: TGTGCCAGCAGCGGAACACGAGACGAGCAGTACTTC. Amino acid sequence: CASSGTRDEQYF.

The chain is built from TRBV30 and TRBJ1-1; D is unresolved. The V gene's germline CDR1 is GTSNPN and CDR2 SVGIG (reference sequence). The CDR3 has 16 residues. V shed 4 bases and J shed 0 bases, with 18 bases lying between them. CDR3 residues: CAWKVRGISMNTEAFF. The CDR3 DNA sequence: TGTGCCTGGAAGGTTCGAGGTATTTCCATGAACACTGAAGCTTTCTTT.

This clonotype came up a few times. The CDR3: CASSPQGQMYTGELFF. DNA for the CDR3: TGTGCCAGCTCACCGCAGGGACAGATGTACACCGGGGAGCTGTTTTTT. The chain couples TRBV18 to TRBJ2-2; 7 bases align to TRBD1. J gave up 3 bases and V 3 bases, and 7 bases lay outside the gene matches. The CDR3 runs to 16 residues. CDR1 is KGHSH, CDR2 LQKENI, per germline.